Included here is one T cell receptor beta chain sequence, with context. Its antigen is not identified. The CDR3 runs 16 residues. Germline CDR1 MDHEN, CDR2 SYDVKM. Deletions cut 4 bases from V and 6 bases from J, with 20 bases between. This record belongs to a study of T cell repertoires in cytomegalovirus infection. Study-level background: Carrying CMV and the relevant HLA type showed in public TCR beta signatures. Study-wide results and limits: The ex vivo response was dominated by HLA-C-restricted CMV-specific TCR beta clonotypes. Identification of carriers of CMV plus the relevant HLA was performed using cumulative public TCR beta family frequency.

TCRdb reprocessed the reads with MiXCR, giving one entry per CDR3 protein. The table has roughly 230,000 distinct CDR3 sequences, about a sixth seen once; the top ten hold about half. The TCR comes from a human donor in good health (CMV status not recorded). Some clones in this sample may be carry-over from other donors' samples. This rearrangement joins TRBV28 to TRBJ2-3, with D perhaps matching TRBD1 or TRBD2 (7 bases each). The sequencing sample was made of CD8+ T cells from PBMCs. This CDR3 reads CASSSQGGPRSDTQYF. As DNA, the CDR3 is TGTGCCAGCAGTTCTCAGGGGGGGCCGAGATCCGATACGCAGTATTTT.